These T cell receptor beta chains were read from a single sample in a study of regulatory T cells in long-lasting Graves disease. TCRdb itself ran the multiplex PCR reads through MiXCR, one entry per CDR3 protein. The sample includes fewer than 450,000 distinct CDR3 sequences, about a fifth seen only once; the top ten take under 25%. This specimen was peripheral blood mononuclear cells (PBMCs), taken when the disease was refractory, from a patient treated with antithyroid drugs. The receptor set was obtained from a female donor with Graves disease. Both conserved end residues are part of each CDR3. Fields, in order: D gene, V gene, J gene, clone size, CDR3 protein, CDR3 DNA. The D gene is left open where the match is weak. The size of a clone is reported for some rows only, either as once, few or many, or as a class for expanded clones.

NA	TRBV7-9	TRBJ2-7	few	CASSTTRWDHGYEQYF	TGTGCCAGCAGCACAACTAGGTGGGACCACGGCTACGAGCAGTACTTC
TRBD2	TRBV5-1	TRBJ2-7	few	CASSYSGPTYEQYF	TGCGCCAGCAGCTATAGCGGGCCTACCTACGAGCAGTACTTC
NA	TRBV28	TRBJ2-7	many	CASNQQAALSYEQYF	TGTGCCAGTAATCAACAGGCCGCTCTCTCCTACGAGCAGTACTTC
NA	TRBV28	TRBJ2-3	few	CASSLLAVPGTDTQYF	TGTGCCAGCAGTTTATTAGCGGTCCCGGGTACAGATACGCAGTATTTT
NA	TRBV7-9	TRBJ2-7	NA	CASSDTLMEQYF	TGTGCCAGCAGCGATACCCTTATGGAGCAGTACTTC
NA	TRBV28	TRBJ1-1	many	CASSLSRGPSTEAFF	TGTGCCAGCAGTTTATCGCGGGGGCCAAGCACTGAAGCTTTCTTT
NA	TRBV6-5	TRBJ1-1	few	CASSYSGSMVTEAFF	TGTGCCAGCAGTTACTCGGGTTCTATGGTCACTGAAGCTTTCTTT
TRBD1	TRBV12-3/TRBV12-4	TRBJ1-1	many	CASSFSRTGHWEAFF	TGTGCCAGCAGTTTCTCTAGGACAGGGCACTGGGAAGCTTTCTTT
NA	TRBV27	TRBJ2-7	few	CASSSGPGNEQYF	TGTGCCAGCAGTTCAGGGCCTGGGAACGAGCAGTACTTC
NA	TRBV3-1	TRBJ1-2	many	CASSQVAGSGYTF	TGTGCCAGCAGCCAAGTCGCCGGATCAGGCTACACCTTC
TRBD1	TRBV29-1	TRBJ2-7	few	CSVDEGTGNYEQYF	TGCAGCGTTGATGAGGGGACAGGGAACTACGAGCAGTACTTC
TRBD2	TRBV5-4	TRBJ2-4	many	CASSPAGLAGDIQYF	TGTGCCAGCAGCCCGGCTGGGCTAGCGGGTGACATTCAGTACTTC
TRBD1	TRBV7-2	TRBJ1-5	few	CASSSSGTGYQPQHF	TGTGCCAGCAGCTCCTCCGGGACAGGGTATCAGCCCCAGCATTTT
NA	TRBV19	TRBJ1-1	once	CASSPVWNGGTEAFF	TGTGCCAGTAGTCCGGTATGGAACGGTGGCACTGAAGCTTTCTTT
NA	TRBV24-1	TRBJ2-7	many	CATSDYYEQYF	TGTGCCACCAGTGACTACTACGAGCAGTACTTC
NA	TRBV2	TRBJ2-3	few	CASSDFDTQYF	TGTGCCAGCAGTGATTTTGATACGCAGTATTTT
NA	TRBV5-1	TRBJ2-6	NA	CASSALGRDPSGANVLTF	TGCGCCAGCAGCGCCCTGGGCAGGGACCCATCTGGGGCCAACGTCCTGACTTTC
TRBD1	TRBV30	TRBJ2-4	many	CAWSDRGLRNIQYF	TGTGCCTGGAGTGACAGGGGGCTAAGAAACATTCAGTACTTC
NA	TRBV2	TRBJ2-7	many	CASSVQGIEQYF	TGTGCCAGCAGTGTGCAAGGTATCGAGCAGTACTTC
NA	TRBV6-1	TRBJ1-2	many	CASSDTGLDYGYTF	TGTGCCAGCAGTGATACAGGTCTGGACTATGGCTACACCTTC
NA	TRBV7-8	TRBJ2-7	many	CASSYLDSYEQYF	TGTGCCAGCAGCTACCTAGACAGCTACGAGCAGTACTTC
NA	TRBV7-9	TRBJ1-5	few	CASSPGIYQPQHF	TGTGCCAGCAGCCCAGGGATTTATCAGCCCCAGCATTTT
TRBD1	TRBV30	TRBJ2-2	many	CAWHDRVSGELFF	TGTGCCTGGCACGACAGGGTGAGCGGGGAGCTGTTTTTT
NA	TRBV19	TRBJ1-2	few	CASSMGYGYTF	TGTGCCAGCAGTATGGGCTATGGCTACACCTTC